The text below deals with one T cell receptor beta chain. Its antigen is currently unknown. Trimming took 3 bases from V and 3 from J, leaving 8 bases between them. The length of the CDR3 is 13 residues. The sample belongs to a study of T cell responses to AZD1222 COVID-19 vaccine. Study-level results: Spike was spanned by vaccine-associated CD4 TCRs, with dominance at 160-218 and 743-854.

TCRdb's copy holds only in-frame clones and misses some; the assay was immunoSEQ multiplex PCR. This table has 150,000 to 200,000 clones, less than 90% appearing once. The chain is built from TRBV12-3 or TRBV12-4 and TRBJ1-1, with a weak D call TRBD1 (6 bases). This TCR was recovered from an adult in good health. Sample: peripheral blood, taken on day 0 of AZD1222 vaccination. In DNA form, the CDR3 reads TGTGCCAGCAGTTTCAACAGGGACACTGAAGCTTTCTTT. Translated, it gives CASSFNRDTEAFF.